This TCR beta chain was recorded in a study of early T cells in non-severe SARS-CoV-2 infection. Across the study: Sequenced material consisted of bulk RNA (from unsorted whole blood), and chains were unpaired. Whole-study results and caveats: Sequences matched to VDJdb favored anti-spike CD8 responses, while private and CD4 specificities were missed.

Attachment of unique molecular identifiers was made to individual cDNA molecules. TCRdb analysed the 5' RACE reads with MiXCR anew, one entry per CDR3 protein. Of 100,000 to 120,000 distinct CDR3 sequences listed, roughly 12% are singletons. With respect to this clonotype: Antigen: not known.

Germline V gene sequence: CDR1 KGHDR, CDR2 SFDVKD. This CDR3 is built from 13 residues. V was shortened by 9 bases and J by 1 base, with 9 bases between the two germline ends. The chain joins TRBV24-1 to TRBJ1-5, with unresolved D. The TCR originated in an adult who was a healthcare worker with PCR-confirmed SARS-CoV-2 infection or an uninfected control (not recorded which). The specimen was whole blood. CDR3 residues: CATSARSNQPQHF. Written as DNA, the CDR3 is TGTGCCACCTCGGCAAGGAGCAATCAGCCCCAGCATTTT.